In this sample, the clone carrying this T cell receptor beta chain turned up a few times. Its cognate antigen is unknown. The data are from a study of identical twins. Overall study findings and caveats: The presence of invariant MAIT and iNKT cells could partly confound analyses of zero-insertion sequences. Not following the same donors, the study drew its conclusions from cross-sectional statistical analysis. Insertions were fewer in abundant cord blood beta clonotypes, whereas memory repertoires showed none of this pattern.

The CDR3 spans 16 residues. With 0 bases clipped from V and 5 bases from J, the junction kept 7 bases outside the gene matches. Per germline, CDR1 MNHEY and CDR2 SVGEGT. TCRdb ran MiXCR on the 5' RACE reads and lists one entry per CDR3 protein. The repertoire consists of around 510,000 distinct CDR3 sequences, with 13% to 15% occurring once and the leading ten covering more than 0.8%. The same sample was also used in a study of yellow fever vaccine responses in identical twins. In that study: Twins' vaccine T cell responses were reported to seem partly convergent and partly personalized.

This TCR was sampled from a woman between 18 and 29 years old in good health. This rearrangement joins TRBV6-2 or TRBV6-3 to TRBJ2-1; 7 bases align to TRBD1. Sequenced input: CD4+ T cells sorted from blood. The chain's CDR3 is CASSYSLWTGDNEQFF. CDR3 DNA: TGTGCCAGCAGTTACTCATTATGGACAGGCGACAATGAGCAGTTCTTC.